This T cell receptor beta chain appears in the sequencing data of a study of T cell responses to AZD1222 COVID-19 vaccine. Sequencing was performed with immunoSEQ multiplex PCR; in TCRdb, only in-frame clones are kept and a portion is missing. The table has about 110,000 clones, 87% seen once. On this clone: The antigen is undetermined.

CDR1 is MDHEN and CDR2 is SYDVKM in the germline V gene. The CDR3 totals 16 residues. V was pared by 2 bases and J by 5 bases, with 6 bases of the junction left unmatched. Study observations and caveats: Recipients of two AZD1222 doses showed rising Spike-specific TCR breadth and depth. Among those given AZD1222, only six were seropositive at baseline. Spike was spanned by vaccine-associated CD4 TCRs, which were dominant at 160-218 and 743-854.

V gene TRBV28 combines with J gene TRBJ1-3; 10 bases map to TRBD1. This clonotype originated in an adult in good health. The sample was peripheral blood, taken on day 0 of AZD1222 vaccination. For the CDR3, the DNA is TGTGCCAGCAGTTTAGGGGGACAGGGGATGAGAAACACCATATATTTT. Residues: CASSLGGQGMRNTIYF.